The 11 T cell receptor beta chains reported below all come from one sample, sequenced in a study of T cells expressing NK-cell markers. TCRdb reanalyzed the 5' RACE reads, giving one entry per CDR3 protein sequence and no DNA. In total, the table holds about 260,000 distinct CDR3 sequences. Source material: blood T cells: a sorted CD56 or NKG2C T cell subset, CD4+ or CD8+ T cells, or bulk PBMC T cells (not recorded which). These receptors came from a woman between 18 and 70 years old in good health.

The chain carries TRBV10-3 and TRBJ2-7; TCRdb proposes TRBD2, but this gene call is untestable without DNA. There are 16 residues in the CDR3. CDR1 and CDR2 (germline): ENHRY, SYGVKD. The CDR3 sequence: CAISDSQGLQTYEQYF.

The V and J genes are TRBV12-3 or TRBV12-4 and TRBJ1-5; the D call of TRBD1 rests on TCRdb alone, since no DNA is present to check it. CDR3 length: 15 amino acids. The CDR3: CASSPTGVGNQPQHF.

V gene TRBV5-5 combines with J gene TRBJ1-1. The germline V gene encodes CDR1 SGHKS and CDR2 YYEKEE (reference sequence). CDR3 length equals 13 residues. The CDR3 reads CASSLRVNTEAFF.

This rearrangement joins TRBV4-1 to TRBJ2-5; lacking DNA, the TRBD2 call made by TCRdb goes unchecked. The CDR3 totals 15 residues. The germline gives CDR1 MGHRA, CDR2 YSYEKL. The CDR3 sequence: CASSHGTSGEETQYF.

This chain connects TRBV7-9 to TRBJ2-2; TCRdb calls TRBD1, which cannot be checked without DNA. There are 15 residues in the CDR3. Germline CDR1 reads SEHNR; CDR2 reads FQNEAQ (reference sequence). The CDR3 sequence: CASSLGRGLTGELFF.

CDR3 region: CASSIQQGVTEAFF. The V call is TRBV11-2, the J call TRBJ1-1; there is no DNA to check the TCRdb D call of TRBD1. The CDR3 contains 14 residues. Germline CDR1 reads SGHAT; CDR2 reads FQNNGV. Supplemented by reference TRBV11-2 and TRBJ1-1, the full variable domain reads EAGVAQSPRYKIIEKRQSVAFWCNPISGHATLYWYQQILGQGPKLLIQFQNNGVVDDSQLPKDRFSAERLKGVDSTLKIQPAKLEDSAVYLCASSIQQGVTEAFFGQGTRLTVV.

The rearrangement uses TRBV5-6 and TRBJ2-1; the TCRdb D gene call, TRBD1, has no DNA to confirm it. From germline, CDR1 is SGHDT and CDR2 YYEEEE. The CDR3 contains 18 residues. The CDR3 reads CASSYLKSGESSYNEQFF.

The gene calls are TRBV28 and TRBJ2-5; without DNA, the TCRdb call of TRBD1 cannot be checked. The CDR3 has 14 residues. Germline V gene sequence: CDR1 MDHEN, CDR2 SYDVKM. This CDR3 reads CASSDTRAQGAQYF. The full variable domain, with the rest looked up from reference TRBV28 and TRBJ2-5, is DVKVTQSSRYLVKRTGEKVFLECVQDMDHENMFWYRQDPGLGLRLIYFSYDVKMKEKGDIPEGYSVSREKKERFSLILESASTNQTSMYLCASSDTRAQGAQYFGPGTRLLVL.

The V call is TRBV30, the J call TRBJ2-2; as DNA is missing, the TRBD2 call by TCRdb cannot be tested. This CDR3 has 13 residues. CDR1 GTSNPN and CDR2 SVGIG come from the germline V gene (reference sequence). The chain's CDR3 is CAWRTSRTGELFF.

The chain couples TRBV7-2 to TRBJ2-7; the TRBD1 assignment by TCRdb is unverifiable without DNA. This CDR3 has 14 residues. Germline lookup yields CDR1 SGHTA and CDR2 FQGNSA. CDR3 sequence reads: CASSLSGPGYEQYF.

This chain uses TRBV6-5 with TRBJ2-2; TCRdb's assignment of TRBD2 cannot be checked, as there is no DNA. Germline lookup yields CDR1 MNHEY and CDR2 SVGAGI. The CDR3 runs 13 residues. The CDR3 is CASSSLGTGELFF.